The entry below gives a single TCR beta chain sequence along with its context. Its antigen specificity is not known. Base qualities are not provided; no much larger clone lies one nucleotide away. This specimen belongs to a study of blood T cell repertoires in COVID-19 (dated by TCRdb to 2019 to 2021). With regard to the full study: Samples covering the acute and convalescent phases of COVID-19 were provided by collaborators in the United States, Italy and Spain. Where available, HLA class I and class II types were obtained from metadata supplied by the sample provider rather than from assay-based typing. A de-identified subject ID, COVID-19 status, age in years and sex were almost always included in the sample metadata. Samples came from the ongoing ImmuneRACE study (first 160 participants) plus 1,254 subjects from 6 global collaborators. A freely available public database, intended as a resource for researchers studying the immune response to SARS-CoV-2, is where the repertoires were released. The prospective study material was composed of cDNA or gDNA derived from T cells, B-cell-depleted T cells, or PBMCs. The dataset comprised deeply sampled blood TCRbeta repertoires from subjects exposed to, actively infected with, or recovered from COVID-19. Findings and caveats that apply to the study as a whole: Clinical and demographic metadata were provided uncurated, with the amount varying by source and participant.

Enrolling through a virtual design, the prospective study's participants ranged in age from roughly 18 to 90 years and lived across roughly 23 United States geographic areas. Cohort assignment in the prospective study relied on participant-reported clinical history from a screening survey and a study questionnaire. Mobile phlebotomists in the prospective study collected whole blood, serum and a nasopharyngeal or oropharyngeal swab from every participant. Prospective study participants could optionally give additional blood draws and questionnaires over an approximately 2-month period. Before DNA extraction, prospective study blood samples were shipped either frozen or at room temperature. Counted from cysteine to phenylalanine, this CDR3 has 13 amino acids. Only CDR3 DNA remains: 39 bases, in frame from the first base. Trimmed from V: 6 bases; trimmed from J: 2 bases; junction bases lacking a gene match: 4. CDR1 and CDR2 are drawn from the germline V gene (reference sequence): MNHEY, SMNVEV.

The immunoSEQ Assay, a bias-controlled multiplex PCR, was used to amplify TCRbeta CDR3 regions from genomic DNA. The original methods were these. Nucleated cell counts per sample were estimated from amplification of reference gene primers within the assay. To quantify the absolute abundance of each unique TCRbeta CDR3 rearrangement, sequence reads were collapsed and filtered. For each sample, productive Simpson clonality was calculated as the square root of Simpson's diversity index across productive rearrangements. The immuneACCESS repertoire file appears here via TCRdb, limited to in-frame rearrangements. These files lack a portion of the clones; in checked studies, under half of the deficit traces to unresolved V genes, and the cause of the others is not known. V and J calls and clone size are copied from that table; D and trimming were computed from the DNA. The sample data list around 250,000 clones, and roughly 85% of these were observed just once. The ten largest clones take up 9.1% of the sample.

The chain is encoded by TRBV27 joined to TRBJ2-7; 7 bases in the middle match TRBD1. This TCR was recovered from a woman aged 45-60 years with acute COVID-19. Sequencing was performed on PBMCs or T cells enriched from blood (not recorded which). The CDR3 loop reads CASSRQGPYEQYF. The nucleotide sequence reads TGTGCCAGCAGCAGACAGGGCCCCTACGAGCAGTACTTC.